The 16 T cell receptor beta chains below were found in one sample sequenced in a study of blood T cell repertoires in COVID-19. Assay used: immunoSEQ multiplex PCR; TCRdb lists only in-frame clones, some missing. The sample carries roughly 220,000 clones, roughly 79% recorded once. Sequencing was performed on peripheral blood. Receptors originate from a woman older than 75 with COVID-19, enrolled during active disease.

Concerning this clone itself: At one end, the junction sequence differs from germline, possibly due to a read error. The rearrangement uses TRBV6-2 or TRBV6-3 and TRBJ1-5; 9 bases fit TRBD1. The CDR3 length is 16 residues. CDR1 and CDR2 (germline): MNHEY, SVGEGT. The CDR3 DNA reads TGTGCCAGCAGTAACTCCGGGACAGGGCCCAATCAGCCCCAGCATTTT. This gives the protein CASSNSGTGPNQPQHF.

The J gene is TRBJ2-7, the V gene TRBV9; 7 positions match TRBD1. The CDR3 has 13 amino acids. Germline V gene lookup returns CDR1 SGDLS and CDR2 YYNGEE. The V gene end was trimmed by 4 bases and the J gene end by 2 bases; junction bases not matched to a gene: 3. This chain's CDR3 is CASSPDRPYEQYF. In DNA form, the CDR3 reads TGTGCCAGCAGCCCGGACAGGCCCTACGAGCAGTACTTC.

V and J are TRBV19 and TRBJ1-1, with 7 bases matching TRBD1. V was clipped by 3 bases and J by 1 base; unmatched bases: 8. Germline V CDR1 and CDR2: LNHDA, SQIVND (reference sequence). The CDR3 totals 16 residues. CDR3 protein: CASSISTGIRNTEAFF. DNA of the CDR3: TGTGCCAGTAGTATCTCGACAGGGATACGGAACACTGAAGCTTTCTTT.

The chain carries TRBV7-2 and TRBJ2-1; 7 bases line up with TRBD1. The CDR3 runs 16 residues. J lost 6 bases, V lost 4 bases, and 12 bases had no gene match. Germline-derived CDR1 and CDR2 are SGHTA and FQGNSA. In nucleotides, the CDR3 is TGTGCCAGCAGCTCGGACAGGCAACGGGCGGGCAATGAGCAGTTCTTC. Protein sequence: CASSSDRQRAGNEQFF.

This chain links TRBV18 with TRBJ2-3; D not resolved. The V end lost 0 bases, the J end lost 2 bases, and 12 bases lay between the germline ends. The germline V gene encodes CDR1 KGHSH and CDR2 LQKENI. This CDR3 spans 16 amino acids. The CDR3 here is CASSPPAGSNTDTQYF. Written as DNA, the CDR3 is TGTGCCAGCTCACCACCGGCAGGCTCCAACACAGATACGCAGTATTTT.

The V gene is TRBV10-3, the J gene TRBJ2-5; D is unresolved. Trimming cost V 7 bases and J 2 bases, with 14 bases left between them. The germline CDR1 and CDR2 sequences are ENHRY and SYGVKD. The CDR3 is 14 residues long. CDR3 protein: CAIKSREDQETQYF. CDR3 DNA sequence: TGTGCCATCAAGTCCCGTGAGGATCAAGAGACCCAGTACTTC.

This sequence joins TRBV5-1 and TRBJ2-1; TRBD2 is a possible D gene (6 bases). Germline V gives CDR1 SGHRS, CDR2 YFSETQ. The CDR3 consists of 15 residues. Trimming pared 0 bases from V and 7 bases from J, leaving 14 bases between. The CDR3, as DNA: TGCGCCAGCAGCTTGGAGGCTTTCGGGGGAAATGAGCAGTTCTTC. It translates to CASSLEAFGGNEQFF.

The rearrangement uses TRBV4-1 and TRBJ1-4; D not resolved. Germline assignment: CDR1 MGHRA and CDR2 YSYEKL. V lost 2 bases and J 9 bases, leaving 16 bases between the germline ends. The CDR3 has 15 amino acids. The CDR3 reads CASSQRPGLIKKLFF. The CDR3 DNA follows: TGCGCCAGCAGCCAACGACCGGGGTTGATTAAAAAACTGTTTTTT.

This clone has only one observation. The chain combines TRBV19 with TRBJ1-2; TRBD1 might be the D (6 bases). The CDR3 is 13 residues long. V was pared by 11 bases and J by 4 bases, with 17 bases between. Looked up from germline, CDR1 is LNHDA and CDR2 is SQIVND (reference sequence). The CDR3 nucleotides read TGTGCCTCCTCCGGGCAGGGGTTCTATGGCTACACCTTC. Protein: CASSGQGFYGYTF.

CDR3 loop: CAWSVWTSGGHNEQFF. In nucleotides, the CDR3 is TGTGCCTGGAGTGTATGGACTAGCGGGGGACACAATGAGCAGTTCTTC. J is TRBJ2-1 and V is TRBV30; 13 bases map to TRBD2. The germline V gene has CDR1 GTSNPN and CDR2 SVGIG (reference sequence). With 0 bases clipped from V and 5 bases from J, the junction kept 4 bases outside the gene matches. This CDR3 region has 16 residues.

CDR3 coding DNA: TGTGCCAGCAGCTTAGACAGTGTTGGGAATCAGCCCCAGCATTTT. It codes for CASSLDSVGNQPQHF. The rearrangement links TRBV7-9 to TRBJ1-5; D not resolved. From germline, CDR1 is SEHNR and CDR2 FQNEAQ (reference sequence). The V and J ends lost 1 base and 4 bases respectively, with 11 bases between them. The CDR3 is 15 amino acids.

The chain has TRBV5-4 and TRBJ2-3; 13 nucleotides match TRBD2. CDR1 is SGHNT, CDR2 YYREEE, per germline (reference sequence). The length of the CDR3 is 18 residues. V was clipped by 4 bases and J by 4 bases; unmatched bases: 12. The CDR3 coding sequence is TGTGCCAGCAGCCCCGCCGGACTAGCGGGAGTATCCCCAGATACGCAGTATTTT. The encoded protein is CASSPAGLAGVSPDTQYF.

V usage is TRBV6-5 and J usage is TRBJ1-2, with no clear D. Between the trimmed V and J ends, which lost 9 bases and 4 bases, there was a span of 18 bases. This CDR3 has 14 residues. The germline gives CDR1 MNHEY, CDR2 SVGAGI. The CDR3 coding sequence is TGTGCCAGTAAAAACTCGGGCGGGTCCTATGGCTACACCTTC. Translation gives CASKNSGGSYGYTF.

The CDR3 loop is CASSKRGDDYEQYF. The CDR3 region has the DNA TGTGCCAGCAGCAAGCGGGGCGACGACTACGAGCAGTACTTC. V gene TRBV11-3 combines with J gene TRBJ2-7; TRBD2 matches 7 bases. V trimming: 5 bases; J trimming: 3 bases; junction bases outside the gene matches: 7. CDR1 is SGHNT and CDR2 is YENEEA in the germline V gene. The CDR3 length is 14 residues.

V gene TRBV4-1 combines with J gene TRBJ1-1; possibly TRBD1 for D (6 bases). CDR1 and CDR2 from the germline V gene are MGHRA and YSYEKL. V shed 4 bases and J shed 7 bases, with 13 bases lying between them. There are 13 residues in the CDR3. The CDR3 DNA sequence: TGCGCCAGCAGCCGTGGACAGCCTTATGAAGCTTTCTTT. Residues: CASSRGQPYEAFF.

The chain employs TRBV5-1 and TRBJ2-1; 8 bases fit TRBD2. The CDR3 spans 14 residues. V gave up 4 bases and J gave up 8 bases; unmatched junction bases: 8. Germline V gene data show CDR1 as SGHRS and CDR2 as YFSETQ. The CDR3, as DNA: TGCGCCAGCAGCGCCAGCGGGAGAGTCGATGAGCAGTTCTTC. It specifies CASSASGRVDEQFF.